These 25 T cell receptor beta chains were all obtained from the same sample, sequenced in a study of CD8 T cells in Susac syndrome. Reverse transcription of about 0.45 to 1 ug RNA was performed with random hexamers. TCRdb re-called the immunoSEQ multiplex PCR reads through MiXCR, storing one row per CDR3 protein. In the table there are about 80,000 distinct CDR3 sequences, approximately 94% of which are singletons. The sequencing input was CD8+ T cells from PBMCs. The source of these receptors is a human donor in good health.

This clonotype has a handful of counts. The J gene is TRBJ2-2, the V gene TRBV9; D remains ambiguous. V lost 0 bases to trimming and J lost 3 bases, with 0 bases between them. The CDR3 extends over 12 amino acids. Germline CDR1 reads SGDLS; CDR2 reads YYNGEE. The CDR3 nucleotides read TGTGCCAGCAGCGTAGACACCGGGGAGCTGTTTTTT. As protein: CASSVDTGELFF.

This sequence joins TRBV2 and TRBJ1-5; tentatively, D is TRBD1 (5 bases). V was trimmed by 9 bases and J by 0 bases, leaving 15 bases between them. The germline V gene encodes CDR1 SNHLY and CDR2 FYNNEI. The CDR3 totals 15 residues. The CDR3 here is CASDYGHFSNQPQHF. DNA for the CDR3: TGTGCCAGTGACTACGGACACTTTAGCAATCAGCCCCAGCATTTT.

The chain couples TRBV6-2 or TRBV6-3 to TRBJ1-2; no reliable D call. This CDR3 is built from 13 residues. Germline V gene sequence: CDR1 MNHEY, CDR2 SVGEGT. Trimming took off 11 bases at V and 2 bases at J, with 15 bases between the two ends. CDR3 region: CAVLDGINYGYTF. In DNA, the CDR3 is TGTGCCGTATTGGACGGAATAAACTATGGCTACACCTTC.

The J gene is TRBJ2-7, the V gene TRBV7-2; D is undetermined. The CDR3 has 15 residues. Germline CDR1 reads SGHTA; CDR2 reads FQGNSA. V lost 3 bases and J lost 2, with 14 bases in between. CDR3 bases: TGTGCCAGCAGCTTTTTCCCCGGCAAAGCCTACGAGCAGTACGTC. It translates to CASSFFPGKAYEQYV.

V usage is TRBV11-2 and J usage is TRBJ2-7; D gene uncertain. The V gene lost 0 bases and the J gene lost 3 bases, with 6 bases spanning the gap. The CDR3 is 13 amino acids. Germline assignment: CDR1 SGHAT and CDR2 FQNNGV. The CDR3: CASSLELNYEQYF. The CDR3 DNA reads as TGTGCCAGCAGCTTAGAACTTAACTACGAGCAGTACTTC.

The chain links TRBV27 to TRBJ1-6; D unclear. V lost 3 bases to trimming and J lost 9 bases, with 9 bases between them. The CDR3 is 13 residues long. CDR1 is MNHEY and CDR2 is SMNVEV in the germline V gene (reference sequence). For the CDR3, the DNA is TGTGCCAGCAGTTTTCAAGCGGGTTCACCCCTCCACTTT. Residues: CASSFQAGSPLHF.

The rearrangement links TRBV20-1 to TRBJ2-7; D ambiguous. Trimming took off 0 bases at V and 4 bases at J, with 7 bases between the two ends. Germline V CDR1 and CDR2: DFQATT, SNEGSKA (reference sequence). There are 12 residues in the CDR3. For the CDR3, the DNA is TGCAGTGCTAGAGAAGGACCTTACGAGCAGTACTTC. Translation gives CSAREGPYEQYF.

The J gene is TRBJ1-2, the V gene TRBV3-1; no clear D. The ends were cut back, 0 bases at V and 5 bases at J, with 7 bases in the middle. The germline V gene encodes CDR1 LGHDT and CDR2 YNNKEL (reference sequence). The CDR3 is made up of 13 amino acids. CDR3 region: CASSQDKTYGYTF. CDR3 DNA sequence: TGTGCCAGCAGCCAAGACAAAACTTATGGCTACACCTTC. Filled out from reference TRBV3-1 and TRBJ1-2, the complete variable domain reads DTAVSQTPKYLVTQMGNDKSIKCEQNLGHDTMYWYKQDSKKFLKIMFSYNNKELIINETVPNRFSPKSPDKAHLNLHINSLELGDSAVYFCASSQDKTYGYTFGSGTRLTVV.

In nucleotides, the CDR3 is TGTGCCAGTAGTATAGGGCGGACAGGGGATGATGGCTACACCTTC. This encodes CASSIGRTGDDGYTF. This chain joins TRBV19 and TRBJ1-2, with 9 bases lining up with TRBD1. The junction had 6 bases not matched to a gene; V was cut back by 1 base and J by 6 bases. Germline V gene data show CDR1 as LNHDA and CDR2 as SQIVND (reference sequence). The CDR3 is 15 residues long.

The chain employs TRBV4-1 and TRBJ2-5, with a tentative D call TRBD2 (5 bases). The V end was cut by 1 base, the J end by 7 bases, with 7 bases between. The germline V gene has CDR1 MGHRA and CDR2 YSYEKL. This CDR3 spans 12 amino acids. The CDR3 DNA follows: TGCGCCAGCAGCCAAGGCGGAGGGACCCAGTACTTC. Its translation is CASSQGGGTQYF.

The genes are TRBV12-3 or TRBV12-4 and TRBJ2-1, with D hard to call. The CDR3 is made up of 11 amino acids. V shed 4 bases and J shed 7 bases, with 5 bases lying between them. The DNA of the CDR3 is TGTGCCAGCAGTTCTGGGAATGAGCAGTTCTTC. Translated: CASSSGNEQFF.

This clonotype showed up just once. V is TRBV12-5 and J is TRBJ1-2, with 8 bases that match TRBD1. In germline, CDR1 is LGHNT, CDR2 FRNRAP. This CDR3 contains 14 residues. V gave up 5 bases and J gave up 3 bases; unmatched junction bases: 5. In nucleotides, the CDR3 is TGTGCTAGTGGTCCGACAGGGGCCGACTATGGCTACACCTTC. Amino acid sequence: CASGPTGADYGYTF.

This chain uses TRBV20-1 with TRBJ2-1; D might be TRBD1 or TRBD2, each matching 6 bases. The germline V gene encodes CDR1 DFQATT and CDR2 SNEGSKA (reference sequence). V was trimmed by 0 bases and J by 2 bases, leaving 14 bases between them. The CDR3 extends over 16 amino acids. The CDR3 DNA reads TGCAGTGCTAGAGATCAAGGTGGGGGGCCCTACAATGAGCAGTTCTTC. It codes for CSARDQGGGPYNEQFF.

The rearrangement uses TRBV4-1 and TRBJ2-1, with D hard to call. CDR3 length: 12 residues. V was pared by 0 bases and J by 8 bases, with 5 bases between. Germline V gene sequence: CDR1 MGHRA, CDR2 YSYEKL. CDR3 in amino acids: CASSQDSHEQFF. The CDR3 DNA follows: TGCGCCAGCAGCCAAGATAGCCATGAGCAGTTCTTC.

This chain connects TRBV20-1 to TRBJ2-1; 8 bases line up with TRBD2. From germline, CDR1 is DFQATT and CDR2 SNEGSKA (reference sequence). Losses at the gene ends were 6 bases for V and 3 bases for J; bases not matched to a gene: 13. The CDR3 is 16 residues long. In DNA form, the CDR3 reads TGCAGTGCCACCCGACTCCGGGAGGGGCTCTACAATGAGCAGTTCTTC. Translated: CSATRLREGLYNEQFF.

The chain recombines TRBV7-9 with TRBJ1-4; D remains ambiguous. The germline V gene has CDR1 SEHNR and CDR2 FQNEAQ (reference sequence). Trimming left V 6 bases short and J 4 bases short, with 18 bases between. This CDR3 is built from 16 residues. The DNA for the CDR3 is TGTGCCAGCAGTCTGGACCTAACGGTGATTAATGAAAAACTGTTTTTT. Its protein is CASSLDLTVINEKLFF.

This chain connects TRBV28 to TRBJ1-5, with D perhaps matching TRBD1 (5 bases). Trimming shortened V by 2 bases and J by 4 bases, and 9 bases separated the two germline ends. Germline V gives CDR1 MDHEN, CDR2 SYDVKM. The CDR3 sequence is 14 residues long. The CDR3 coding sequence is TGTGCCAGCAGTTTAGGGCAGGGAAATCAGCCCCAGCATTTT. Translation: CASSLGQGNQPQHF.

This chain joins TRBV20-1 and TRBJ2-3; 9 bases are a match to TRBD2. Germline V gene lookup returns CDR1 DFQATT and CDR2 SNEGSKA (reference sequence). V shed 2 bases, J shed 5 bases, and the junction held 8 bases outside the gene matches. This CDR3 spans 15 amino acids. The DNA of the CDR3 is TGCAGTGCTAGACAGATAGCGGGGGTGGGAGATACGCAGTATTTT. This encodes CSARQIAGVGDTQYF.

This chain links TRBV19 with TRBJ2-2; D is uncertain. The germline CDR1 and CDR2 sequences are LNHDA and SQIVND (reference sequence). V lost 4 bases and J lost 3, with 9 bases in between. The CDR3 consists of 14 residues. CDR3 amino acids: CASSNSTYTGELFF. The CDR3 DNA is TGTGCCAGTAGTAACAGCACCTACACCGGGGAGCTGTTTTTT. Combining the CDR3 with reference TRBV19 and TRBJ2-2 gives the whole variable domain DGGITQSPKYLFRKEGQNVTLSCEQNLNHDAMYWYRQDPGQGLRLIYYSQIVNDFQKGDIAEGYSVSREKKESFPLTVTSAQKNPTAFYLCASSNSTYTGELFFGEGSRLTVL.

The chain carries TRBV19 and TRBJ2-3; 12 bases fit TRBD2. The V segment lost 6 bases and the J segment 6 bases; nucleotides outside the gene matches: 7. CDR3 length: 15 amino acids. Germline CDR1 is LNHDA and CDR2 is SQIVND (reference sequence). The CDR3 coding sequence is TGTGCCAGTAGCCCTAGCGGGGGGGCATTGGATACGCAGTATTTT. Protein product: CASSPSGGALDTQYF.

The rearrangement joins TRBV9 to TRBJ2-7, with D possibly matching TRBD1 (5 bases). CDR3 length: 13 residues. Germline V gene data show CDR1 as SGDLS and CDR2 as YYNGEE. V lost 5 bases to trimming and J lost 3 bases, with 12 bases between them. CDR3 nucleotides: TGTGCCAGCAGGCCGCAGGGTCGCTACGAGCAGTACTTC. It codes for CASRPQGRYEQYF.

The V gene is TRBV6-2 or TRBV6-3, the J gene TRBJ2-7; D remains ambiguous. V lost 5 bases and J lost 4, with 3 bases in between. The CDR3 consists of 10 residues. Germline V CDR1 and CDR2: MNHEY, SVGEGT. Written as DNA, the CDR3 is TGTGCCAGCAGTCGGTACGAGCAGTACTTC. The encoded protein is CASSRYEQYF.

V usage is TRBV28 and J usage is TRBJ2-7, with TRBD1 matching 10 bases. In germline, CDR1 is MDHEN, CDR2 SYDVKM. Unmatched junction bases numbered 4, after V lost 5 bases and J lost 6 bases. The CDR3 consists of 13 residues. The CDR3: CASSPDRGGEQYV. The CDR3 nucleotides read TGTGCCAGCAGTCCGGACAGGGGGGGCGAGCAGTACGTC.

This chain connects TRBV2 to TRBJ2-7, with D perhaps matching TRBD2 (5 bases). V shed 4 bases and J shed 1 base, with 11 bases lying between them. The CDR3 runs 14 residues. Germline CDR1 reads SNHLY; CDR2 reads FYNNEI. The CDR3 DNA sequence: TGTGCCAGCAGTGCTGGCGGGCGTTCCTACGAGCAGTACGTC. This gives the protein CASSAGGRSYEQYV.

The CDR3 DNA reads as TGCAGTGCTAGAGACCTAGCGGGAGGCTCCTACGAGCAGTACGTC. It yields the protein CSARDLAGGSYEQYV. The rearrangement links TRBV20-1 to TRBJ2-7, with TRBD2 matching over 11 bases. Germline assignment: CDR1 DFQATT and CDR2 SNEGSKA (reference sequence). The junction had 1 base not matched to a gene; V was cut back by 0 bases and J by 0 bases. This CDR3 has 15 residues.